Detailed here is one TCR beta chain. Clones were read by immunoSEQ multiplex PCR, and TCRdb kept only the in-frame ones, dropping some. Among fewer than 400,000 clones listed, 89% were seen once. This specimen belongs to a study of blood T cell repertoires in COVID-19. This TCR was recovered from a man in his fifties or sixties who had recovered from COVID-19. The sample consisted of PBMCs or T cells enriched from blood (not recorded which).

In DNA, the CDR3 is TGTGCCAGCTCACCTCTTGGAGGGAGGGAGGGTGAGCAGTTCTTC. Protein sequence: CASSPLGGREGEQFF. The chain recombines TRBV18 with TRBJ2-1; 7 bases map to TRBD2. Per the germline V gene, CDR1 is KGHSH and CDR2 is LQKENI. The CDR3 totals 15 residues. V shed 3 bases and J 9 bases; nucleotides not matched to a gene: 11.